These 24 T cell receptor beta chains were sequenced from one sample in a study of cytomegalovirus exposure and HLA in healthy donors. The PCR used 60 Vbeta and 13 Jbeta primers. The repertoire was sequenced with immunoSEQ multiplex PCR; TCRdb's copy has only in-frame clones and lacks some. The table includes more than 150,000 clones, 70% to 90% detected once. Sequencing input: PBMCs. The source is a young man in good health and CMV-seropositive.

The chain's CDR3 is CASSLPGQGAREKLFF. CDR3 nucleotides: TGTGCCAGCAGCTTACCCGGACAGGGGGCGCGAGAAAAACTGTTTTTT. This sequence joins TRBV7-9 and TRBJ1-4; TRBD1 matches at 11 bases. The ends lost 2 bases at V and 8 bases at J; junction bases unmatched: 7. The CDR3 spans 16 residues. Germline CDR1 SEHNR, CDR2 FQNEAQ (reference sequence).

The chain uses TRBV5-6 and TRBJ2-7; D perhaps matches TRBD1 (5 bases). CDR1 and CDR2 (germline): SGHDT, YYEEEE. The germline V and J ends were trimmed by 4 bases and 0 bases, with 8 bases remaining between them. This CDR3 comprises 13 residues. DNA of the CDR3: TGTGCCAGCAGCCGACAGTACTCCTACGAGCAGTACTTC. It specifies CASSRQYSYEQYF.

This chain joins TRBV4-1 and TRBJ2-5; the match to TRBD1 covers 8 bases. Looked up from germline, CDR1 is MGHRA and CDR2 is YSYEKL. Trimming at V came to 1 base and at J to 2 bases, leaving 3 bases not matched to a gene. The CDR3 consists of 15 residues. This chain's CDR3 is CASSQAGTGQETQYF. The CDR3 region has the DNA TGCGCCAGCAGCCAAGCCGGGACAGGTCAAGAGACCCAGTACTTC.

This chain connects TRBV9 to TRBJ2-6; no definite D call. Germline V CDR1 and CDR2: SGDLS, YYNGEE. The CDR3 totals 13 residues. V was shortened by 2 bases and J by 3 bases, with 3 bases between the two germline ends. The CDR3 DNA sequence: TGTGCCAGCAGCGTTAGTGGGGCCAACGTCCTGACTTTC. It yields the protein CASSVSGANVLTF.

This rearrangement joins TRBV7-2 to TRBJ2-3; D is possibly TRBD2 (6 bases). Trimming pared 4 bases from V and 6 bases from J, leaving 26 bases between. This CDR3 is built from 18 residues. CDR1 is SGHTA, CDR2 FQGNSA, per germline. The CDR3 loop is CASSSPLGGGRGRDTQYF. CDR3 bases: TGTGCCAGCAGCTCCCCTTTGGGTGGGGGTCGGGGGAGGGATACGCAGTATTTT.

This chain connects TRBV29-1 to TRBJ1-2; the D gene is possibly TRBD1 (5 bases). Trimming shortened V by 7 bases and J by 4 bases, and 16 bases separated the two germline ends. CDR3 length equals 13 residues. Germline loops: CDR1 SQVTM, CDR2 ANQGSEA. CDR3 protein: CSADSGGAYGYTF. Written as DNA, the CDR3 is TGCAGCGCTGACAGTGGAGGGGCCTATGGCTACACCTTC.

The chain carries TRBV7-2 and TRBJ2-7; 9 bases are shared with TRBD2. Per germline, CDR1 SGHTA and CDR2 FQGNSA. This CDR3 comprises 16 residues. The trim removed 2 bases at V and 7 bases at J, leaving 12 bases unmatched. The CDR3 sequence is CASSLSSGGTQGEQYF. CDR3 sequence (DNA): TGTGCCAGCAGCTTATCAAGCGGGGGGACCCAAGGGGAGCAGTACTTC.

The rearrangement uses TRBV6-4 and TRBJ2-3; 11 nucleotides line up with TRBD2. The CDR3 spans 16 residues. V dropped 6 bases and J dropped 2; count of bases not matched to a gene: 7. The germline V gene has CDR1 MRHNA and CDR2 SNTAGT. The CDR3 region is CASSSLSGGATDTQYF. DNA of the CDR3: TGTGCCAGCAGCTCGCTTAGCGGGGGGGCCACAGATACGCAGTATTTT.

The rearrangement uses TRBV25-1 and TRBJ1-2, with D tentatively TRBD1 (5 bases). The CDR3 covers 15 residues. The ends were cut back, 1 base at V and 8 bases at J, with 17 bases in the middle. CDR1 is MGHDK and CDR2 is SYGVNS in the germline V gene. CDR3 residues: CASSEFILGGDGYTF. DNA of the CDR3: TGTGCCAGCAGTGAATTCATACTGGGGGGGGACGGCTACACCTTC.

DNA for the CDR3: TGTGCCAGCAGTTCCGGGGGACTCATCGGAGAGACCCAGTACTTC. This gives the protein CASSSGGLIGETQYF. The chain couples TRBV6-5 to TRBJ2-5; tentative D call: TRBD2 (6 bases). The CDR3 contains 15 residues. Deletions cut 4 bases from V and 4 bases from J, with 16 bases between. Per germline, CDR1 MNHEY and CDR2 SVGAGI.

The chain joins TRBV5-6 to TRBJ1-1, with D unclear. The CDR3 totals 15 residues. Germline V CDR1 and CDR2: SGHDT, YYEEEE. V was cut by 3 bases and J by 4 bases, with 16 bases left in between. The CDR3 is CASSSLGSSGTEAFF. As DNA, the CDR3 is TGTGCCAGCAGCTCTCTTGGCAGCTCGGGCACTGAAGCTTTCTTT. Looking up the rest from reference TRBV5-6 and TRBJ1-1 gives the full variable domain: DAGVTQSPTHLIKTRGQQVTLRCSPKSGHDTVSWYQQALGQGPQFIFQYYEEEERQRGNFPDRFSGHQFPNYSSELNVNALLLGDSALYLCASSSLGSSGTEAFFGQGTRLTVV.

This chain links TRBV29-1 with TRBJ1-6; 7 bases map to TRBD1. The V gene end was trimmed by 8 bases and the J gene end by 6 bases; junction bases not matched to a gene: 13. The CDR3 contains 15 residues. Germline-derived CDR1 and CDR2 are SQVTM and ANQGSEA. The DNA for the CDR3 is TGCAGCATCCGAACAGGGGTCGGACCTAATTCACCCCTCCACTTT. Translation gives CSIRTGVGPNSPLHF.

J is TRBJ2-5 and V is TRBV21-1; the table's D call, TRBD1, has no DNA check behind it. TRBV21-1 is an annotated pseudogene. This CDR3 spans 17 amino acids. The CDR3 loop reads CASSKDRVSGLQETQYF. Here the CDR3 DNA reads TGTGCCAGCAGCAAAGACCGTGTGTCAGGGCTACAAGAGACCCAGTACTTC.

This clone appeared once. Other DNA sequences from this sample encode an identical CDR3 as well. The chain couples TRBV15 to TRBJ2-5, with unresolved D. The CDR3 consists of 13 residues. Germline V lookup: CDR1 LNHNV, CDR2 YYDKDF (reference sequence). V lost 0 bases to trimming and J lost 5 bases, with 7 bases between them. CDR3 sequence: CATSRDPGETQYF. The CDR3 coding sequence is TGTGCCACCAGCAGAGATCCCGGGGAGACCCAGTACTTC.

The chain joins TRBV11-2 to TRBJ1-3, with 8 bases aligning to TRBD1. This CDR3 has 18 residues. V lost 2 bases to trimming and J lost 2 bases; unmatched junction nucleotides: 11. In germline, CDR1 is SGHAT, CDR2 FQNNGV. This chain's CDR3 is CASSLSILTGDAGNTIYF. The CDR3 bases are TGTGCCAGCAGCTTATCCATTCTGACAGGGGACGCTGGAAACACCATATATTTT.

The chain carries TRBV7-3 and TRBJ2-3; the match to TRBD2 covers 9 bases. V lost 5 bases to trimming and J lost 6 bases; unmatched junction nucleotides: 6. Germline assignment: CDR1 SGHTA and CDR2 FQGTGA. This CDR3 has 14 residues. The CDR3 loop is CASSTGTSRDTQYF. The CDR3 nucleotides are TGTGCCAGCAGCACCGGGACTAGCCGTGATACGCAGTATTTT.

This clone was detected a few times. The chain carries TRBV6-1 and TRBJ1-5, with D unclear. With 2 bases removed from V and 1 base from J, the gap between germline ends came to 6 bases. Germline CDR1 MNHNS, CDR2 SASEGT. CDR3 length equals 14 residues. DNA of the CDR3: TGTGCCAGCAGTGAAAGACACAGCAATCAGCCCCAGCATTTT. Its protein product is CASSERHSNQPQHF.

This clone came up a few times. The chain joins TRBV5-1 to TRBJ2-6; tentatively, D is TRBD1 (6 bases). The V end was cut by 6 bases, the J end by 1 base, with 8 bases between. The CDR3 covers 14 residues. Germline assignment: CDR1 SGHRS and CDR2 YFSETQ. CDR3 residues: CASTQGSGANVLTF. The CDR3 DNA sequence: TGCGCCAGCACACAGGGTTCTGGGGCCAACGTCCTGACTTTC.

This clone has only one observation. V usage is TRBV2 and J usage is TRBJ1-3; tentative D call: TRBD1 (5 bases). The germline V and J ends were trimmed by 1 base and 4 bases, with 11 bases remaining between them. The CDR3 sequence is 15 residues long. Germline CDR1 reads SNHLY; CDR2 reads FYNNEI. CDR3 residues: CASSEEGVGGNTIYF. As DNA, the CDR3 is TGTGCCAGCAGTGAAGAAGGGGTCGGGGGAAACACCATATATTTT.

The chain carries TRBV6-1 and TRBJ1-1; no clear D. The germline V and J ends were trimmed by 7 bases and 0 bases, with 9 bases remaining between them. This CDR3 contains 13 residues. CDR1 and CDR2 from the germline V gene are MNHNS and SASEGT. CDR3 coding DNA: TGTGCCAGCAAAGCCGGGTTGAACACTGAAGCTTTCTTT. Translated: CASKAGLNTEAFF.

The genes are TRBV12-5 and TRBJ2-7; D ambiguous. The CDR3 has 12 amino acids. Germline V gives CDR1 LGHNT, CDR2 FRNRAP. Trimming pared 0 bases from V and 6 bases from J, leaving 6 bases between. CDR3 protein: CASGLVLFEQYF. CDR3 nucleotide sequence: TGTGCTAGTGGTTTGGTACTCTTCGAGCAGTACTTC.

The CDR3 nucleotides read TGTGCCAGCAGCCCCCGACTCCTTTATGGCTACACCTTC. Translated, it gives CASSPRLLYGYTF. This rearrangement joins TRBV9 to TRBJ1-2, with D unresolved. Germline V gene lookup returns CDR1 SGDLS and CDR2 YYNGEE. V shed 4 bases and J shed 5 bases, with 12 bases lying between them. The CDR3 is 13 residues long.

The chain links TRBV5-1 to TRBJ2-3, with 8 bases matching TRBD1. Losses at the gene ends were 4 bases for V and 2 bases for J; bases not matched to a gene: 6. Germline lookup yields CDR1 SGHRS and CDR2 YFSETQ. The CDR3 length is 15 residues. CDR3 amino acids: CASSRDRSDTDTQYF. CDR3 coding DNA: TGCGCCAGCAGCCGGGACAGGAGCGACACAGATACGCAGTATTTT. Using reference TRBV5-1 and TRBJ2-3 for the parts outside the CDR3, the full variable domain is KAGVTQTPRYLIKTRGQQVTLSCSPISGHRSVSWYQQTPGQGLQFLFEYFSETQRNKGNFPGRFSGRQFSNSRSEMNVSTLELGDSALYLCASSRDRSDTDTQYFGPGTRLTVL.

The CDR3 DNA sequence: TGTGCCAGCAGTTTTCAGGGGGATTACTCACCCCTCCACTTT. Its translation is CASSFQGDYSPLHF. The rearrangement links TRBV28 to TRBJ1-6, with TRBD1 identical over 7 bases. Looked up from germline, CDR1 is MDHEN and CDR2 is SYDVKM. The J segment lost 10 bases and the V segment lost 3 bases, leaving 6 bases of the junction unmatched. The length of the CDR3 is 14 residues. Full variable domain (remainder filled in from reference TRBV28 and TRBJ1-6): DVKVTQSSRYLVKRTGEKVFLECVQDMDHENMFWYRQDPGLGLRLIYFSYDVKMKEKGDIPEGYSVSREKKERFSLILESASTNQTSMYLCASSFQGDYSPLHFGNGTRLTVT.